This TCR beta chain was recorded in a study of glioma-infiltrating T cells. About this clonotype: One end of the junction is discordant with germline, which a read error may explain.

The CDR3 has 14 amino acids. The V gene's germline CDR1 is MGHRA and CDR2 YSYEKL. Using RNA template, CDR3s of TCR alpha and beta were amplified with iRepertoire arm-PCR. In TCRdb, the multiplex PCR reads were re-called with MiXCR into one record per CDR3 protein. The table lists some 93,000 distinct CDR3 sequences, approximately 42% of them singletons, with about two fifths in the top ten. The TCR sequence derives from a human donor with low-grade glioma or glioblastoma, undergoing nonglioma brain surgery, or in good health (not recorded which). The rearrangement joins TRBV4-1 to TRBJ2-1; D is undetermined. The sequencing sample was made of glioma tissue, nonneoplastic brain tissue, or PBMCs (not recorded which). CDR3 sequence reads: CASSQDFVNNEKFF. CDR3 in DNA: TGCGCCAGCAGCCAAGACTTCGTGAATAATGAGAAGTTCTTC.